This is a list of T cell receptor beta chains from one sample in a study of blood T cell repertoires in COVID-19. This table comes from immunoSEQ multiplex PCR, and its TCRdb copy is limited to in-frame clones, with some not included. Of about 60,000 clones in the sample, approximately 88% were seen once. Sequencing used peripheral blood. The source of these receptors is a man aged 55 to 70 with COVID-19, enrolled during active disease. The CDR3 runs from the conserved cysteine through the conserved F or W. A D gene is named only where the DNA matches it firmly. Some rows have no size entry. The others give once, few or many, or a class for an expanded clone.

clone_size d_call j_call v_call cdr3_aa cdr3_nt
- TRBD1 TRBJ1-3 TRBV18 CASSPQQGAEPGNTIYF TGTGCCAGCTCACCGCAACAGGGGGCAGAACCTGGAAACACCATATATTTT
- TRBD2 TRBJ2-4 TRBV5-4 CATAGDGKNIQYF TGTGCCACCGCGGGAGACGGCAAAAACATTCAGTACTTC
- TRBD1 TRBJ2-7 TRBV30 CAWSVLDRVNEQYF TGTGCCTGGAGTGTACTGGACAGGGTTAACGAGCAGTACTTC
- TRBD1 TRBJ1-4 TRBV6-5 CASSFTGDSREKLFF TGTGCCAGCAGTTTTACAGGGGATTCACGAGAAAAACTGTTTTTT
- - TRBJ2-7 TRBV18 CASSRREQFQYF TGTGCCAGCTCACGACGGGAGCAATTCCAGTACTTC
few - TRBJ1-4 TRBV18 CASSQDRTNEKLFF TGTGCCAGCTCACAGGACAGAACGAATGAAAAACTGTTTTTT
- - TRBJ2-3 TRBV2 CASSEGLATDTQYF TGTGCCAGCAGTGAAGGCTTAGCCACAGATACGCAGTATTTT
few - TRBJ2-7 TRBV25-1 CASSHSYEQYF TGTGCCAGCAGTCACAGCTACGAGCAGTACTTC
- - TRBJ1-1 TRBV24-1 CATSPSGTPPTEAFF TGTGCCACCAGTCCTTCCGGGACTCCCCCAACTGAAGCTTTCTTT
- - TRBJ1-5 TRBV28 CASSSHDSAGNQPQHF TGTGCCAGCAGTTCTCACGACAGTGCGGGCAATCAGCCCCAGCATTTT
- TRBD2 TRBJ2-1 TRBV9 CASSVRWDTSGKYNEQFF TGTGCCAGCAGCGTACGATGGGATACTAGCGGGAAGTACAATGAGCAGTTCTTC
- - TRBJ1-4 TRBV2 CASSANAGNEKLFF TGTGCCAGCAGTGCGAACGCGGGAAATGAAAAACTGTTTTTT
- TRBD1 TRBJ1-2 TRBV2 CASSLRPIQGAGGYGYTF TGTGCCAGCAGTCTGCGACCAATTCAGGGGGCAGGAGGCTATGGCTACACCTTC
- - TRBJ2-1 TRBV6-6 CASSPGHEQFF TGTGCCAGCAGTCCCGGTCATGAGCAGTTCTTC
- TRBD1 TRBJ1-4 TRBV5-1 CASTLQGAANEKLFF TGCGCCAGCACATTACAGGGGGCGGCTAATGAAAAACTGTTTTTT
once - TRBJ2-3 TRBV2 CASSEALGRRTDTQYF TGTGCCAGCAGTGAAGCGCTAGGTCGCAGAACAGATACGCAGTATTTT
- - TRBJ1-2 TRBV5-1 CASSYSQGLGYGYTF TGCGCCAGCAGCTACTCACAGGGTCTCGGCTATGGCTACACCTTC
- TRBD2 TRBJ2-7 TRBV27 CASSLGTSYEQYF TGTGCCAGCAGTTTAGGGACTAGCTACGAGCAGTACTTC
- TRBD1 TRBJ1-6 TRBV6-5 CASSNQLDRESPLHF TGTGCCAGCAGTAATCAATTGGACAGGGAATCACCCCTCCACTTT
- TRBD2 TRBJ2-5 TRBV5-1 CASSLRTSGSRETQYF TGCGCCAGCAGCTTGCGGACTAGCGGGAGTCGGGAGACCCAGTACTTC